Detailed here is one TCR beta chain. Germline V gives CDR1 MNHNY, CDR2 SVGAGI (reference sequence). The CDR3 covers 16 residues. V was cut by 0 bases and J by 8 bases, with 16 bases left in between. Per the original methods: Estimation of nucleated cell counts relied on the amplification of reference gene primers. The protocol was immunoSEQ multiplex PCR, while the TCRdb copy is restricted to in-frame clones and leaves out a portion. That table supplies the V and J calls and clone size; D and trimming were determined from the DNA. The sample yields 85,000 to 90,000 clones, around 86% seen once. This sample stems from a study of blood T cell repertoires in COVID-19. Looking at the study overall: Sites across the United States, Italy and Spain contributed samples from acute and convalescent COVID-19. PBMCs, B-cell-depleted T cells, or T cells provided the cDNA or gDNA that made up the material.

This clonotype was sampled from a human donor in a cohort sampled during active COVID-19. The chain uses TRBV6-6 and TRBJ1-4; D remains ambiguous. Sequencing input: peripheral blood. The CDR3 loop is CASSYSPKEQREKLFF. The CDR3, as DNA: TGTGCCAGCAGTTACTCACCCAAGGAGCAGAGGGAAAAACTGTTTTTT.